This T cell receptor (beta chain) was found in a study of CD8+CD57+ T cells in acquired aplastic anemia. Germline values: CDR1 SEHNR, CDR2 FQNEAQ (reference sequence). Trimming took 11 bases from V and 0 from J, leaving 10 bases between them. This CDR3 is built from 12 residues. The template used for profiling TCR beta VDJ and CDR3 was genomic DNA. MiXCR, applied by TCRdb to the reads, yields one record per CDR3 protein. The sample has about 160,000 distinct CDR3 sequences, less than 60% seen once. The patients chosen for sequencing had shown expansion of CD8+CD57+ cells (detected by flow cytometry). Material for sequencing was sorted CD4+, CD8+, or CD8+CD57+ T cells (not recorded which) from PBMCs. The sequence came from a human donor with aplastic anemia. V and J are TRBV7-9 and TRBJ1-1, with D tentatively TRBD1 (5 bases). This CDR3 reads CAGIRVNTEAFF. In nucleotides, the CDR3 is TGTGCCGGTATCAGGGTGAACACTGAAGCTTTCTTT.